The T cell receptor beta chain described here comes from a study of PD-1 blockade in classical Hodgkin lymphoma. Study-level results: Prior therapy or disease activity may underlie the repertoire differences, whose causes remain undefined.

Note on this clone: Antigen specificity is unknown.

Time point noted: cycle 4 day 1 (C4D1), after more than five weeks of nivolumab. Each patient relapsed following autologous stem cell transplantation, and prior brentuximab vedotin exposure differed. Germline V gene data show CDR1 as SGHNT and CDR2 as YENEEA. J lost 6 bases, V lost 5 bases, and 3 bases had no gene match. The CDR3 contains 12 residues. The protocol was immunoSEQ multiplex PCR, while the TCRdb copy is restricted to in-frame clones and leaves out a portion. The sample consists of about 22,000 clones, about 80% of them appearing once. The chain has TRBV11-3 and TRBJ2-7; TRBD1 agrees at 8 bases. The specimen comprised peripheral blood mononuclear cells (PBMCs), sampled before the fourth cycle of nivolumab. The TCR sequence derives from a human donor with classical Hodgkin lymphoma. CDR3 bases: TGTGCCAGCAGCAGACAGGGGCTCGAGCAGTACTTC. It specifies CASSRQGLEQYF.